The 13 T cell receptor beta chains below come from one sample, sequenced in a study. MiXCR, run by TCRdb on the 5' RACE reads, gives a single entry per CDR3 protein. The sample contains some 450 distinct CDR3 sequences, roughly 23% of which appear only once. The sequenced sample was central memory T cells from blood PBMCs. Subset described: central memory CD4+ T cells. The receptors originated from a female donor with HIV.

The chain uses TRBV20-1 and TRBJ2-2, with D possibly TRBD2 on 6 matching bases. The V gene lost 6 bases and the J gene lost 6 bases, with 17 bases spanning the gap. The CDR3 is made up of 14 amino acids. In germline, CDR1 is DFQATT, CDR2 SNEGSKA (reference sequence). CDR3 in amino acids: CSAPGGTLAGELFF. DNA of the CDR3: TGCAGTGCCCCCGGAGGGACCCTCGCCGGGGAGCTGTTTTTT.

V and J are TRBV5-1 and TRBJ2-1; possible D gene TRBD2, 6 bases. V was trimmed by 4 bases and J by 8 bases, leaving 13 bases between them. The germline gives CDR1 SGHRS, CDR2 YFSETQ. There are 13 residues in the CDR3. The CDR3 reads CASSRDLVDEQFF. In DNA, the CDR3 is TGCGCCAGCAGCCGGGACTTGGTCGATGAGCAGTTCTTC.

The V and J genes are TRBV14 and TRBJ1-1; TRBD1 agrees at 7 bases. This CDR3 spans 14 amino acids. V shed 4 bases, J shed 10 bases, and the junction held 12 bases outside the gene matches. Germline V gene data show CDR1 as SGHDN and CDR2 as FVKESK. Here the CDR3 DNA reads TGTGCCAGCAGCCTATCGCAGGGGGTCCACCGAGCTTTCTTT. This codes for CASSLSQGVHRAFF.

The V and J genes are TRBV5-1 and TRBJ1-4; no clear D gene. The CDR3 totals 14 residues. Trimming shortened V by 0 bases and J by 1 base, and 4 bases separated the two germline ends. Germline CDR1 reads SGHRS; CDR2 reads YFSETQ. The CDR3 DNA follows: TGCGCCAGCAGCTTGGAGGGAACTAATGAAAAACTGTTTTTT. The encoded protein is CASSLEGTNEKLFF.

This clonotype showed up just a few times. The CDR3 sequence is CASSIIVGQGYEQYF. The CDR3 nucleotides are TGTGCCAGTAGTATCATCGTAGGACAGGGCTACGAGCAGTACTTC. The V gene is TRBV19, the J gene TRBJ2-7, with 8 bases identical to TRBD1. The CDR3 sequence is 15 residues long. Germline loops: CDR1 LNHDA, CDR2 SQIVND (reference sequence). J was trimmed by 3 bases and V by 3 bases; bases with no gene match: 7. Filled out from reference TRBV19 and TRBJ2-7, the complete variable domain reads DGGITQSPKYLFRKEGQNVTLSCEQNLNHDAMYWYRQDPGQGLRLIYYSQIVNDFQKGDIAEGYSVSREKKESFPLTVTSAQKNPTAFYLCASSIIVGQGYEQYFGPGTRLTVT.

CDR3 residues: CASSYAGTGSSSRPQHF. Written as DNA, the CDR3 is TGTGCCAGCAGTTACGCCGGGACAGGGAGTTCCTCGCGGCCCCAGCATTTT. The rearrangement joins TRBV6-2 or TRBV6-3 to TRBJ1-5; TRBD1 matches at 9 bases. Germline V gene lookup returns CDR1 MNHEY and CDR2 SVGEGT. The CDR3 covers 17 residues. The junction had 14 bases not matched to a gene; V was cut back by 2 bases and J by 9 bases.

As concerns this clonotype: A much larger clonotype is one base distant, so this may be a read error. The rearrangement links TRBV4-2 to TRBJ1-2; 8 bases fit TRBD1. This CDR3 has 17 amino acids. Germline V gives CDR1 LGHNA, CDR2 YNFKEQ. V lost 0 bases to trimming and J lost 2 bases; unmatched junction nucleotides: 8. The CDR3 DNA reads as TGTGCCAGCAGCCAAGAGGTCTGGGGACAGGCGAACTATGGCTACACCTTC. This encodes CASSQEVWGQANYGYTF.

In this sample, this clonotype turned up a few times. The chain is built from TRBV6-1 and TRBJ1-2, with D perhaps matching TRBD1 (5 bases). Germline V gives CDR1 MNHNS, CDR2 SASEGT. The CDR3 extends over 14 amino acids. With 2 bases removed from V and 5 bases from J, the gap between germline ends came to 12 bases. The CDR3 protein is CASSENTGGYGYTF. For the CDR3, the DNA is TGTGCCAGCAGTGAAAACACGGGGGGGTATGGCTACACCTTC.

The V call is TRBV7-7, the J call TRBJ1-1, with D possibly matching TRBD1 (6 bases). The germline CDR1 and CDR2 sequences are SSHAT and FNYEAQ (reference sequence). With 5 bases removed from V and 2 bases from J, the gap between germline ends came to 9 bases. This CDR3 is built from 13 residues. Here the CDR3 DNA reads TGTGCCAGCAGCCTGGACAGTAACACTGAAGCTTTCTTT. This translates into CASSLDSNTEAFF.

This clonotype was observed a handful of times. The chain uses TRBV11-2 and TRBJ2-2; D is unclear. The CDR3 spans 13 residues. Germline V gene data show CDR1 as SGHAT and CDR2 as FQNNGV. Between the trimmed V and J ends, which lost 5 bases and 8 bases, there was a span of 12 bases. CDR3 sequence: CASSLQIPGELFF. The CDR3 DNA is TGTGCCAGCAGCCTCCAGATTCCGGGGGAGCTGTTTTTT. The whole variable domain, remainder taken from reference TRBV11-2 and TRBJ2-2, is EAGVAQSPRYKIIEKRQSVAFWCNPISGHATLYWYQQILGQGPKLLIQFQNNGVVDDSQLPKDRFSAERLKGVDSTLKIQPAKLEDSAVYLCASSLQIPGELFFGEGSRLTVL.

This clonotype has just a few counts. The chain uses TRBV5-1 and TRBJ2-5, with 8 bases lining up with TRBD1. With 3 bases clipped from V and 3 bases from J, the junction kept 4 bases outside the gene matches. The CDR3 extends over 14 amino acids. CDR1 SGHRS and CDR2 YFSETQ come from the germline V gene. DNA for the CDR3: TGCGCCAGCAGCTCGTCGACAGGGGAAGAGACCCAGTACTTC. Its translation is CASSSSTGEETQYF.

V gene TRBV3-1 combines with J gene TRBJ2-3; D is undetermined. Trimming stripped 0 bases from V and 2 bases from J, with 15 bases between. The CDR3 spans 17 residues. Per germline, CDR1 LGHDT and CDR2 YNNKEL (reference sequence). The CDR3 DNA reads as TGTGCCAGCAGCCAAGATTTACACAGACAACTCACAGATACGCAGTATTTT. The encoded protein is CASSQDLHRQLTDTQYF.

The sample holds a few counts of this clonotype. The chain recombines TRBV6-5 with TRBJ2-1, with unresolved D. Germline CDR1 reads MNHEY; CDR2 reads SVGAGI. Deletions cut 6 bases from V and 0 bases from J, with 15 bases between. The CDR3 is 16 amino acids. The CDR3 is CASSYKGRSSYNEQFF. Here the CDR3 DNA reads TGTGCCAGCAGCTATAAAGGACGGAGCTCCTACAATGAGCAGTTCTTC.